The present TCR beta chain was sequenced within a study of CD8 T cells in Susac syndrome (dated by TCRdb to between 2018 and 2021). For context, the study as a whole: Whether CD8+ T cell activation and differentiation in Susac syndrome was antigen driven was tested using repertoire sequencing. The clonality of the CD8+ T cell repertoire was compared across 12 healthy donors, around 14 Susac syndrome patients and under 17 multiple sclerosis patients.

There are a few counts of this clonotype. Its antigen is not yet known. Base qualities are not recorded, but no much larger clone differs from it by a single base. On the study overall, not on this receptor specifically: The number of individuals in the TCR sequencing and HLA analysis was acknowledged as relatively small.

Peripheral blood CD8+ and CD4+ T cells from healthy donors, Susac syndrome patients and multiple sclerosis patients were profiled using high-throughput TCR beta sequencing. Treatment-naive patients with stable or active relapsing-remitting disease fulfilling revised McDonald criteria were used as multiple sclerosis controls. CD8+ TEMRA cells were enriched by FACS, while bulk CD8+ and CD4+ T cells were purified by magnetic negative isolation. Blood was collected in EDTA tubes and processed within 24 hours, with PBMCs isolated through density gradient centrifugation. PBMCs intended for TCR sequencing were frozen in liquid nitrogen and were later thawed in a 37 degrees C water bath. Purity of sorted or isolated CD4+, CD8+ and CD8+ TEMRA cells was at least 90%. Looking up the germline V gene yields CDR1 SGHAT and CDR2 FQNNGV. At the junction V is shortened by 5 bases and J by 8 bases; bases outside the gene matches: 12. The CDR3 holds 15 amino acids from the cysteine to the phenylalanine. Left in the record is the CDR3 DNA by itself, 45 bases read in frame from the first base.

RNA was extracted using the RNeasy kit, and about 0.45 to 1 ug of the RNA was reverse transcribed with random hexamers. The immunoSEQ multiplex PCR assay, covering 54 Vbeta and 13 Jbeta segments, was used to amplify TCR beta CDR3 regions. PCR amplification bias was corrected using a synthetic template baseline for primer optimization and computational correction. Regarding the original processing steps: Reads were annotated to V, D and J genes according to IMGT and were analyzed with immunoSEQ Analyzer, with only productive sequences retained. To calculate clonality, Shannon entropy was normalized by log2 of the number of productive unique sequences and then subtracted from one. For each patient and control, public and private clones were evaluated among the 100 most prevalent clones. Clones were defined as Susac-specific when absent from the healthy and MS cohorts, from about a thousand published viral clones and from other ImmuneACCESS disease sequences. TCRdb applied fastp at Q25 and MiXCR to the public reads, then kept only in-frame beta chains. Here each entry gathers all rows of one CDR3 protein and keeps the most common genes and DNA. The V and J calls and clone size are TCRdb's, not the authors'. The table for this sample lists a few hundred thousand distinct CDR3 sequences; approximately 85% of them were counted only once. Of the sample, 0.21% falls within the top ten clones.

Recombination linked TRBV11-2 to TRBJ2-1, with 7 middle bases fitting TRBD2. The source material was CD8+ T cells from PBMCs. This clonotype was sampled from a human donor with multiple sclerosis. The bases are TGTGCCAGCAGCCTAGTGGGCGGGAGTAGCCATGAGCAGTTCTTC. This translates into CASSLVGGSSHEQFF. With all but the CDR3 taken from the reference TRBV11-2 and TRBJ2-1 genes, the full variable domain is: EAGVAQSPRYKIIEKRQSVAFWCNPISGHATLYWYQQILGQGPKLLIQFQNNGVVDDSQLPKDRFSAERLKGVDSTLKIQPAKLEDSAVYLCASSLVGGSSHEQFFGPGTRLTVL.